The rows below give T cell receptor beta chains drawn from one sample of a study of OX40 agonist ivuxolimab in advanced cancers. Sequencing was performed with immunoSEQ multiplex PCR; in TCRdb, only in-frame clones are kept and a portion is missing. The repertoire holds about 80,000 clones, about nine tenths seen once, with roughly 8.6% in the top ten. The sample was CD4+ or CD8+ T cells sorted from blood, taken in a trial of the OX40 agonist ivuxolimab. These receptors all come from an adult with an advanced solid tumor such as melanoma, head and neck, liver or kidney cancer. CDR3s leave out the opening cysteine and the closing phenylalanine or tryptophan.

v_call	j_call	cdr3_aa
TRBV11-2	-	ASSSRGGGNEQY
TRBV10-3	TRBJ2-1	AISATGDNEQF
TRBV7-6	TRBJ2-3	ASSLDPRPILATDTQY
TRBV9	TRBJ2-5	ASSVEGGETQY
TRBV5-1	TRBJ2-1	ASSLVAPTNEQF
TRBV11-2	TRBJ1-6	ASSLSPGPLH
TRBV4-1	TRBJ1-4	ASSQTGGFDEKLF
TRBV13	TRBJ1-2	ATTLATVRANYGYT
TRBV29-1	TRBJ1-1	SAQGIEAF
TRBV29-1	TRBJ1-1	SVPTGGLEAF
TRBV6-1	TRBJ1-5	ASSDWGKSQPQH
TRBV7-9	TRBJ2-3	ASSLPTSGVGTDTQY
TRBV19	TRBJ1-1	ATNGGVDTEAF
TRBV7-9	TRBJ2-3	ASSHIAGGPQDTQY
TRBV27	TRBJ2-1	ASSLGGSWF
TRBV27	TRBJ1-2	ASSLGAGSYGYT
TRBV4-1	TRBJ2-7	ASSQELDIYSYEQY
TRBV27	TRBJ2-3	ASRATGGGDTQY
TRBV7-2	TRBJ1-2	ASNLGGIYGYT
TRBV11-2	TRBJ2-5	ASSPSLGNFY
TRBV27	TRBJ1-5	ASSFGGDNQPQH
TRBV5-6	TRBJ2-7	ASGPSLYEQY
TRBV6-4	TRBJ1-5	ASSEGGPRSYQPQH
TRBV10-3	TRBJ1-2	AISEEGGANYGYT
TRBV25-1	TRBJ1-1	ASSGRSAFNTEAF
TRBV13	TRBJ2-2	ASSLEGSPRTGELF
TRBV27	TRBJ2-1	ASSLTGSSYNEQF
TRBV9	TRBJ1-2	ASSVEGVHFLDNYGYT
TRBV9	TRBJ1-1	ASSVGGGDTEAF
TRBV9	TRBJ2-2	ASSVGNGELF
TRBV5-1	TRBJ1-1	ASSPGTTEAF
TRBV4-2	TRBJ1-4	ASSQWEEKLF
TRBV5-6	TRBJ2-4	ASSFGSLAKNIQY
TRBV19	TRBJ2-1	ASREGFRQF
TRBV5-5	TRBJ2-7	ASSLDWARGSYEQY
TRBV27	TRBJ2-1	ASSLAENYNEQF
TRBV5-1	TRBJ1-6	ASSYGTGVDPLH
TRBV27	TRBJ2-7	ASSLTGFDEQY
TRBV30	TRBJ1-1	AWTQGRGRTEAF
TRBV7-2	TRBJ2-5	ASGGRYQETQY
TRBV7-9	TRBJ2-4	ASSLSGTSILRAKNIQY
TRBV14	TRBJ2-7	ASSPNEALPYEQY
TRBV4-1	TRBJ1-1	ASSQVWDGGNTEAF
TRBV7-8	TRBJ1-6	ASSSETGGRYNSPLH
TRBV27	TRBJ2-3	ASSFILSTDTQY
TRBV11-2	TRBJ1-1	ASKQGLAEAF
TRBV7-3	TRBJ1-6	ASSRERSYNSPLH